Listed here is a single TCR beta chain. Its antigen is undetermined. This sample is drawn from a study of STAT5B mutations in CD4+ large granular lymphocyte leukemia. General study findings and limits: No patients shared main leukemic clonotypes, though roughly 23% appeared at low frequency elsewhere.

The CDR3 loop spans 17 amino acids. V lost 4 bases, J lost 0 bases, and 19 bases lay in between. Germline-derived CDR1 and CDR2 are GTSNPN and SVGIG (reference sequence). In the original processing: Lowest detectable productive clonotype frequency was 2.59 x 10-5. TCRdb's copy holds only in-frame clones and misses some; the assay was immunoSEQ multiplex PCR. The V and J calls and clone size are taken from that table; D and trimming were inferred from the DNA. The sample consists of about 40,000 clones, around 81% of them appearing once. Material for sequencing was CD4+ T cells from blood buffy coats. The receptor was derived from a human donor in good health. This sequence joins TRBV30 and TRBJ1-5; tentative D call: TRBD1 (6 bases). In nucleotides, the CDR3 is TGTGCCTGGACAAAGCCGGACAGTCCTAATAGCAATCAGCCCCAGCATTTT. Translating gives CAWTKPDSPNSNQPQHF.